This TCR beta chain was sequenced in a study of cytomegalovirus exposure and HLA in healthy donors. Study overall: Approximately 77 million unique TCRs from HLA-typed donors were held in an early release of data.

Primers included in the PCR were 60 Vbeta and 13 Jbeta primers. Assay used: immunoSEQ multiplex PCR; TCRdb lists only in-frame clones, some missing. The repertoire includes about 150,000 clones, less than 85% of them detected once, and 6.5% to 7.5% sits in the top ten. Findings and limits, study-wide: Sequencing artifact likely explains a cluster of highly shared sequence variants. CMV serostatus was the sole immune exposure information available.

Germline-derived CDR1 and CDR2 are MDHEN and SYDVKM. Trimming removed 5 bases at V and 0 bases at J, with 7 bases between. This CDR3 spans 13 amino acids. This clone was found a few times. Its antigen is unknown. The J gene is TRBJ1-2, the V gene TRBV28, with unresolved D. Input material: PBMCs. This TCR came from a woman aged 45-65 years in good health and CMV-seropositive. CDR3 sequence: CASSPSTNYGYTF. The CDR3 bases are TGTGCCAGCAGTCCCTCTACTAACTATGGCTACACCTTC.